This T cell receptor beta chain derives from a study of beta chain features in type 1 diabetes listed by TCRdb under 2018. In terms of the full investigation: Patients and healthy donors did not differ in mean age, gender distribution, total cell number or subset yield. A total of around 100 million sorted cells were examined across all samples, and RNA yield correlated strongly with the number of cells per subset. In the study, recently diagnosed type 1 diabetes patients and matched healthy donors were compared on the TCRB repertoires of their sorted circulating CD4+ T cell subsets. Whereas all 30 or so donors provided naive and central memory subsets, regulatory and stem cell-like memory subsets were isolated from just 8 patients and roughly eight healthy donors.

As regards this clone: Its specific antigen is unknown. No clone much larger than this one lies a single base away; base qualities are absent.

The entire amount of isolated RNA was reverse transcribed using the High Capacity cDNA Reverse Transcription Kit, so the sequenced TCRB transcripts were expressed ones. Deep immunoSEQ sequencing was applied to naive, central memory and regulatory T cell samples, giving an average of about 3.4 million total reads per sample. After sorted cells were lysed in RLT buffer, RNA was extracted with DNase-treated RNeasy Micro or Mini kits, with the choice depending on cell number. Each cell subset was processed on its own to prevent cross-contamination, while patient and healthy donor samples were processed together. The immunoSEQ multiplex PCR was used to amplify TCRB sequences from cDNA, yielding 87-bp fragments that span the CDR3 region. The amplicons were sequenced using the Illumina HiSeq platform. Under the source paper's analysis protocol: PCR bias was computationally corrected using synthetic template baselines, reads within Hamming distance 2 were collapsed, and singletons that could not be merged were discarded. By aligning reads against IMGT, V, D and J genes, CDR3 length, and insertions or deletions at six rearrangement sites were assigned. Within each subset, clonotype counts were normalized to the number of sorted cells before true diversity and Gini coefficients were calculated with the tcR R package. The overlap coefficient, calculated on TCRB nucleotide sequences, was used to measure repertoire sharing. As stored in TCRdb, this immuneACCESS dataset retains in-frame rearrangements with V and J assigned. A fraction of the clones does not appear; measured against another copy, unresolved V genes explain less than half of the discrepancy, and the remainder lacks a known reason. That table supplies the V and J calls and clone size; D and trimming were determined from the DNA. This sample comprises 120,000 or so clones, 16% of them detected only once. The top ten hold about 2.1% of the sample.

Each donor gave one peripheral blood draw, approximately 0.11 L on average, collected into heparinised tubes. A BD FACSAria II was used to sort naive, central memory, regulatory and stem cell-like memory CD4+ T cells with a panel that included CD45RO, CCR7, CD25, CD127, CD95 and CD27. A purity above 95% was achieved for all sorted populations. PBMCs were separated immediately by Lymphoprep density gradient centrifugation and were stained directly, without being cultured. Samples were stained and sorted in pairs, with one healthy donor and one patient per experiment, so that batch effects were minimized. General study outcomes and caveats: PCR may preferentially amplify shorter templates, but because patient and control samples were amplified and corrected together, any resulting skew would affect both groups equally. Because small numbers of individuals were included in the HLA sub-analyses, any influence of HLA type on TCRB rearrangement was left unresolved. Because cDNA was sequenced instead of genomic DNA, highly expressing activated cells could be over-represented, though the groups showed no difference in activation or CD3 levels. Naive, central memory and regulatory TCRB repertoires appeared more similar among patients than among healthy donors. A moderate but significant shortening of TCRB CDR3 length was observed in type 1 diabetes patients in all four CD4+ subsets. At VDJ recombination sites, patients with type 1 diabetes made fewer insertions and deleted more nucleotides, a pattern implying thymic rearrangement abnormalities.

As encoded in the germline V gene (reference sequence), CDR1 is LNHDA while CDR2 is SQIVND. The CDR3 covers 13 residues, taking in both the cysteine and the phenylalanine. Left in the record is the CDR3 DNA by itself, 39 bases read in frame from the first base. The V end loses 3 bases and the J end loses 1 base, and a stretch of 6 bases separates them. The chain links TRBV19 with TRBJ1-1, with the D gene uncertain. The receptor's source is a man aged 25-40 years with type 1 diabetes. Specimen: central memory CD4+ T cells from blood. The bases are TGTGCCAGTAGTATCGATTGGAACACTGAAGCTTTCTTT. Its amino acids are CASSIDWNTEAFF. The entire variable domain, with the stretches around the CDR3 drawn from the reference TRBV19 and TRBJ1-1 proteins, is DGGITQSPKYLFRKEGQNVTLSCEQNLNHDAMYWYRQDPGQGLRLIYYSQIVNDFQKGDIAEGYSVSREKKESFPLTVTSAQKNPTAFYLCASSIDWNTEAFFGQGTRLTVV.